The 4 T cell receptor beta chains listed next were all sequenced from one sample in a study of T-cell reconstitution after alpha-beta-depleted transplantation in children. Construction of the TCRbeta library involved unique molecular identifiers. TCRdb redid the calling of the PCR reads with MiXCR, one entry per CDR3 protein. The table lists about 230,000 distinct CDR3 sequences, approximately 10% of them singletons. This specimen was PBMCs, taken before TCRalphabeta/CD19-depleted stem cell transplant. These receptors originate from a child under three years old with acute myeloid leukemia, due to receive a stem cell transplant.

This clonotype showed up just a few times. The V gene is TRBV18, the J gene TRBJ2-1, with no clear D. The CDR3 is made up of 13 amino acids. Deletions cut 7 bases from V and 4 bases from J, with 11 bases between. Germline CDR1 reads KGHSH; CDR2 reads LQKENI. CDR3: CASCTMGYNEQFF. Here the CDR3 DNA reads TGTGCCAGCTGTACTATGGGGTACAATGAGCAGTTCTTC.

The rearrangement uses TRBV5-1 and TRBJ2-7; a weak D match, TRBD2 (5 bases). This CDR3 has 14 amino acids. CDR1 and CDR2 from the germline V gene are SGHRS and YFSETQ. V lost 0 bases and J lost 6, with 13 bases in between. The CDR3 DNA sequence: TGCGCCAGCAGCTTGGCCGTAACTAGTCGCGAGCAGTACTTC. Encoded protein: CASSLAVTSREQYF.

This clonotype occurred many times. The chain recombines TRBV28 with TRBJ1-2; D is perhaps TRBD1 (6 bases). The germline gives CDR1 MDHEN, CDR2 SYDVKM. V lost 3 bases and J 6 bases, leaving 14 bases between the germline ends. The CDR3 is 14 amino acids. CDR3 DNA sequence: TGTGCCAGCAGTTTTAGCGGGGGGCGGAATGGCTACACCTTC. Protein product: CASSFSGGRNGYTF.

This clonotype was seen ten or more times. The V gene is TRBV28, the J gene TRBJ2-3; D gene uncertain. V was trimmed by 5 bases and J by 2 bases, leaving 5 bases between them. Germline assignment: CDR1 MDHEN and CDR2 SYDVKM. There are 12 residues in the CDR3. The CDR3 nucleotides are TGTGCCAGCAGTACCCCCACAGATACGCAGTATTTT. Encoded protein: CASSTPTDTQYF.